The 4 T cell receptor beta chains listed next were all sequenced from one sample in a study of OX40 agonist ivuxolimab in advanced cancers. Clones were read by immunoSEQ multiplex PCR, and TCRdb kept only the in-frame ones, dropping some. The sample holds about 46,000 clones, around 80% seen once. The specimen was CD4+ or CD8+ T cells sorted from blood, collected in a trial of the OX40 agonist ivuxolimab. The receptors derive from an adult with an advanced solid tumor such as melanoma, head and neck, liver or kidney cancer.

V gene TRBV5-1 combines with J gene TRBJ2-2, with 8 nucleotides matching TRBD1. J gave up 1 base and V 2 bases, and 4 bases lay outside the gene matches. The CDR3 sequence is 16 residues long. The germline gives CDR1 SGHRS, CDR2 YFSETQ. The CDR3 DNA is TGCGCCAGCAGCTTAAGGGGACAGGAGAACACCGGGGAGCTGTTTTTT. Translated: CASSLRGQENTGELFF.

J is TRBJ2-5 and V is TRBV5-1; TRBD2 agrees at 11 bases. Per germline, CDR1 SGHRS and CDR2 YFSETQ. The CDR3 loop spans 14 amino acids. With V trimmed by 7 bases and J by 6 bases, 8 bases remained unmatched. The CDR3 is CASSLAGEEKTQYF. CDR3 nucleotides: TGCGCCAGCTCACTAGCGGGAGAGGAGAAGACCCAGTACTTC. Full variable domain (missing parts from reference TRBV5-1 and TRBJ2-5): KAGVTQTPRYLIKTRGQQVTLSCSPISGHRSVSWYQQTPGQGLQFLFEYFSETQRNKGNFPGRFSGRQFSNSRSEMNVSTLELGDSALYLCASSLAGEEKTQYFGPGTRLLVL.

The V and J genes are TRBV5-1 and TRBJ2-1; TRBD1 might be the D (6 bases). Trimming shortened V by 1 base and J by 2 bases, and 16 bases separated the two germline ends. Germline values: CDR1 SGHRS, CDR2 YFSETQ. The CDR3 runs to 17 residues. Here the CDR3 DNA reads TGCGCCAGCAGCTTGTCCACAGGGAGTGGACCCTACAATGAGCAGTTCTTC. This translates into CASSLSTGSGPYNEQFF. Based on the CDR3 plus reference TRBV5-1 and TRBJ2-1, the full variable domain is KAGVTQTPRYLIKTRGQQVTLSCSPISGHRSVSWYQQTPGQGLQFLFEYFSETQRNKGNFPGRFSGRQFSNSRSEMNVSTLELGDSALYLCASSLSTGSGPYNEQFFGPGTRLTVL.

This chain connects TRBV7-7 to TRBJ1-2, with 9 bases matching TRBD1. CDR3 length equals 14 residues. V gave up 1 base and J gave up 14 bases; unmatched junction bases: 11. Looked up from germline, CDR1 is SSHAT and CDR2 is FNYEAQ (reference sequence). CDR3 sequence reads: CASSLGTGVPLLTF. In nucleotides, the CDR3 is TGTGCCAGCAGCTTAGGGACAGGGGTTCCGCTTTTGACCTTC.